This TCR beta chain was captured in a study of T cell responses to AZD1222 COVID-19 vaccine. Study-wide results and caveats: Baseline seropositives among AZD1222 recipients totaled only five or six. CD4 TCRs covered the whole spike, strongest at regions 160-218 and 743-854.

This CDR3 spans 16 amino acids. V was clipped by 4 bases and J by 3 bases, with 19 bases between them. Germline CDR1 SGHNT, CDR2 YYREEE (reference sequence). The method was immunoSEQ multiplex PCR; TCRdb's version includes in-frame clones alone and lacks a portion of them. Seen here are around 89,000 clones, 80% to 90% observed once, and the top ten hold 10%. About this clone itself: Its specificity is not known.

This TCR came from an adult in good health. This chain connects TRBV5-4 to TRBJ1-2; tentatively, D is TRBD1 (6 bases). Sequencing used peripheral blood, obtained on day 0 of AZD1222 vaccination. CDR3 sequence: CASSLSARGYHYGYTF. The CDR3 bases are TGTGCCAGCAGCCTCTCAGCCAGGGGCTATCACTATGGCTACACCTTC.